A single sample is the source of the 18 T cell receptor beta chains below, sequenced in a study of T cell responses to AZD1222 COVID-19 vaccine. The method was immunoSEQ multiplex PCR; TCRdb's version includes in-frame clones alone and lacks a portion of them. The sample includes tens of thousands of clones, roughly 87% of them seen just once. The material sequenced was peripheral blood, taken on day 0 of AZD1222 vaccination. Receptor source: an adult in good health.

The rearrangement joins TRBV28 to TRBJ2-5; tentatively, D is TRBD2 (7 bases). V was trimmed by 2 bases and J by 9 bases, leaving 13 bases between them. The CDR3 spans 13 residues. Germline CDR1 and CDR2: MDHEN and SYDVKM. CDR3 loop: CASSLLRGAAQYF. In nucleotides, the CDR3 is TGTGCCAGCAGTTTACTCCGGGGGGCGGCCCAGTACTTC.

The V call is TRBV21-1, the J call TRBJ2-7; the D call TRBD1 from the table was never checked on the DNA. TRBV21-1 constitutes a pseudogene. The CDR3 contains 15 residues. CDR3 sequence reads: CASSKRGGQGDEQYF. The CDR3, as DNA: TGTGCCAGCAGCAAAAGGGGTGGACAGGGTGACGAGCAGTACTTC.

This CDR3 is CASSFAAASYEQYF. The CDR3 DNA follows: TGTGCCAGCAGCTTTGCTGCAGCCTCCTACGAGCAGTACTTC. The V gene is TRBV7-8, the J gene TRBJ2-7; D not certain. The CDR3 covers 14 residues. CDR1 is SGHVS, CDR2 FQNEAQ, per germline. The V end was cut by 3 bases, the J end by 0 bases, with 9 bases between.

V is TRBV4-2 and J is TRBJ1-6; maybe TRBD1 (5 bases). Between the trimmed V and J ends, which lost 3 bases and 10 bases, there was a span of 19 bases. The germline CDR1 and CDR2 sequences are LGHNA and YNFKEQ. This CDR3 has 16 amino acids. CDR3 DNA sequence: TGTGCCAGCAGCCAGAAGGGAGTGGGGGTGGGCTCACCCCTCCACTTT. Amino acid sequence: CASSQKGVGVGSPLHF.

The CDR3 coding sequence is TGTGCCAGCAGCTTAGGAACCGGGACTAGCGGGGGGGGATCCGGGGAGCTGTTTTTT. Translating it yields CASSLGTGTSGGGSGELFF. This chain connects TRBV11-2 to TRBJ2-2, with TRBD2 matching over 16 bases. Germline V gene sequence: CDR1 SGHAT, CDR2 FQNNGV. V lost 1 base, J lost 6 bases, and 8 bases stayed unmatched. This CDR3 has 19 residues.

The CDR3: CASSTKSRQGREQYF. CDR3 nucleotides: TGCGCCAGCAGTACGAAATCACGACAGGGCAGGGAGCAGTACTTC. The chain carries TRBV10-2 and TRBJ2-7, with 7 positions matching TRBD1. Germline-derived CDR1 and CDR2 are WSHSY and SAAADI. The CDR3 sequence is 15 residues long. The V segment lost 5 bases and the J segment 7 bases; nucleotides outside the gene matches: 14.

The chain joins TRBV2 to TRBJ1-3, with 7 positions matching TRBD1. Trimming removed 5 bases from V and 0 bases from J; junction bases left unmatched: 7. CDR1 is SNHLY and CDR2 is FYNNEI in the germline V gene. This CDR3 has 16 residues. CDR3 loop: CASSIPQGSSGNTIYF. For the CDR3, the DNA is TGTGCCAGCAGTATCCCACAGGGGAGCTCTGGAAACACCATATATTTT.

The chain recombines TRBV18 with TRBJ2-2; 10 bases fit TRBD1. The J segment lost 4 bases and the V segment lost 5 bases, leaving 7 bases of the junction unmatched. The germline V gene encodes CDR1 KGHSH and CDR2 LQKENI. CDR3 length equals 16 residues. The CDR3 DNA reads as TGTGCCAGCTCAGACCGGGACAGGGGACCCACCGGGGAGCTGTTTTTT. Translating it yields CASSDRDRGPTGELFF.

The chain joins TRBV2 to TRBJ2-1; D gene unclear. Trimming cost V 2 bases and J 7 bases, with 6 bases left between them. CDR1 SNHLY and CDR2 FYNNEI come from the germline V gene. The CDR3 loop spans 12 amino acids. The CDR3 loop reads CASSELGNEQFF. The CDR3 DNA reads TGTGCCAGCAGTGAATTAGGGAATGAGCAGTTCTTC.

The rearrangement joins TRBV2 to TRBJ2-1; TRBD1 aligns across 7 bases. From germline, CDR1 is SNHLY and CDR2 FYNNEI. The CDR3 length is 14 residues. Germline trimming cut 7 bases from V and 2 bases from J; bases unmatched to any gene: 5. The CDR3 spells CASTGTAPYNEQFF. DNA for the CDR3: TGTGCCAGCACTGGGACAGCCCCCTACAATGAGCAGTTCTTC.

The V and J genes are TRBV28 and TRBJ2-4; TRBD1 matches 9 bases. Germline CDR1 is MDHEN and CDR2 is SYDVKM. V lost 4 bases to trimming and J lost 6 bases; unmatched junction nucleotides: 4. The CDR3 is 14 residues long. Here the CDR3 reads CASSSGQGLNIQYF. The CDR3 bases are TGTGCCAGCAGTTCTGGACAGGGGCTAAACATTCAGTACTTC.

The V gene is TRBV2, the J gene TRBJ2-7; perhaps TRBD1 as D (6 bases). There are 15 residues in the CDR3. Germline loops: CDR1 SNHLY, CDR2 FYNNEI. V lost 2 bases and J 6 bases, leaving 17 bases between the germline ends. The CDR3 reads CASSESFQGIGEQYF. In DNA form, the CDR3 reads TGTGCCAGCAGTGAAAGTTTTCAGGGGATCGGCGAGCAGTACTTC.

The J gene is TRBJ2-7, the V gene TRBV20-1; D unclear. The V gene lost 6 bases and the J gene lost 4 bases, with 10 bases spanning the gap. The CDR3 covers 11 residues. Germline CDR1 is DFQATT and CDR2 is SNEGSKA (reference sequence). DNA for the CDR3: TGCAGTGCGCCCCAGGTATACGAGCAGTACTTC. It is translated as CSAPQVYEQYF.

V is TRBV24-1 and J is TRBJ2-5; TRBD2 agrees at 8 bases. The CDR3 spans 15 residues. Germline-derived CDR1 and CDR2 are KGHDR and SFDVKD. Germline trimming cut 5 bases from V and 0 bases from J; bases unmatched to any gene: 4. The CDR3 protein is CATSGILADQETQYF. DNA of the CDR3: TGTGCCACCAGTGGTATACTAGCGGACCAAGAGACCCAGTACTTC.

CDR3 DNA: TGCGCCAGCAGCTTGGTCAGGACCTCCGACCACGAGCAGTACTTC. It codes for CASSLVRTSDHEQYF. The V and J genes are TRBV5-1 and TRBJ2-7; D call uncertain. Trimming took 0 bases from V and 5 from J, leaving 15 bases between them. The CDR3 is made up of 15 amino acids. In germline, CDR1 is SGHRS, CDR2 YFSETQ.

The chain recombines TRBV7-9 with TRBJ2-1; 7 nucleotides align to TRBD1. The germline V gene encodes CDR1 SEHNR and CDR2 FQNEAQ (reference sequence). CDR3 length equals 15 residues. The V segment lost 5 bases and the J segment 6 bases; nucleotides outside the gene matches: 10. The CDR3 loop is CASSPPGQPANEQFF. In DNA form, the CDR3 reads TGTGCCAGCAGCCCGCCGGGACAGCCGGCCAATGAGCAGTTCTTC.

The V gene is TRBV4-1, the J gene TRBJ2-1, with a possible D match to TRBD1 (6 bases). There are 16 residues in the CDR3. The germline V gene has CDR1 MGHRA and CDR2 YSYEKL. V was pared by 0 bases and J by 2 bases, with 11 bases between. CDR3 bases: TGCGCCAGCAGCCAAGATCGGTCAGGGGCCTACAATGAGCAGTTCTTC. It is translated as CASSQDRSGAYNEQFF.

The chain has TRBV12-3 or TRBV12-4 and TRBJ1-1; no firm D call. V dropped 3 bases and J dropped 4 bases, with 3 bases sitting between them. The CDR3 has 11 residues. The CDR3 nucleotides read TGTGCCAGCAGTTTTGGCACTGAAGCTTTCTTT. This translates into CASSFGTEAFF.